The rows below give T cell receptor beta chains drawn from one sample of a study of CD8+CD57+ T cells in acquired aplastic anemia. TCRdb reanalysed the reads using MiXCR and keeps one entry per CDR3 protein. The sample records 200,000 to 250,000 distinct CDR3 sequences, about 62% being singletons. Material: sorted CD4+, CD8+, or CD8+CD57+ T cells (not recorded which) from PBMCs. The receptor source for this set is a human donor with aplastic anemia. CDR3s include the opening cysteine and the closing phenylalanine or tryptophan. The D gene is left open where the match is weak. Size is stated for part of the rows, as once, few or many counts, or as a class when the clone is expanded.

j_gene: TRBJ2-2; v_gene: TRBV25-1; abundance: .; len: 16; d_gene: TRBD1; CDR3nt: TGTGCCAGCAGTGTCGGACAGGGGGCAGGCACCGGGGAGCTGTTTTTT; CDR3aa: CASSVGQGAGTGELFF
j_gene: TRBJ1-6; v_gene: TRBV30; abundance: .; len: 15; d_gene: .; CDR3nt: TGTGCCTGGAGTATAAGGAGAGCTACTAATTCACCCCTCCACTTT; CDR3aa: CAWSIRRATNSPLHF
j_gene: TRBJ2-7; v_gene: TRBV20-1; abundance: once; len: 14; d_gene: .; CDR3nt: TGCAGTGCTAGAGATAGGGGAAGGCACTACGAGCAGTACTTC; CDR3aa: CSARDRGRHYEQYF
j_gene: TRBJ2-6; v_gene: TRBV2; abundance: few; len: 15; d_gene: .; CDR3nt: TGTGCCAGCAGTACCAGGGGCTCTGGGGCCAACGTCCTGACTTTC; CDR3aa: CASSTRGSGANVLTF
j_gene: TRBJ1-5; v_gene: TRBV19; abundance: .; len: 14; d_gene: TRBD1; CDR3nt: TGTGCCAGTAGTATGGGGACAGCCGGGGGGCCCCAGCATTTT; CDR3aa: CASSMGTAGGPQHF
j_gene: TRBJ1-5; v_gene: TRBV7-8; abundance: .; len: 16; d_gene: .; CDR3nt: TGTGCCAGCAGTTTACTAGGCAGGGGTGGCAATCAGCCCCAGCATTTT; CDR3aa: CASSLLGRGGNQPQHF
j_gene: TRBJ2-7; v_gene: TRBV7-9; abundance: .; len: 13; d_gene: TRBD2; CDR3nt: TGTGCCAGCAGCCCTCGGACTAGCGCCGAGCAGTACTTC; CDR3aa: CASSPRTSAEQYF
j_gene: TRBJ2-1; v_gene: TRBV6-4; abundance: .; len: 15; d_gene: .; CDR3nt: TGTGCCAGCAGTGGGACCGGGGGCTCCTACAATGAGCAGTTCTTC; CDR3aa: CASSGTGGSYNEQFF
j_gene: TRBJ2-2; v_gene: TRBV14; abundance: .; len: 15; d_gene: TRBD1; CDR3nt: TGTGCCAGCAGCCAGGACAGGGTGCCCACCGGGGAGCTGTTTTTT; CDR3aa: CASSQDRVPTGELFF
j_gene: TRBJ1-6; v_gene: TRBV27; abundance: .; len: 15; d_gene: TRBD1; CDR3nt: TGTGCCAGCGCGGTGGGGACAGGTTATAATTCACCCCTCCACTTT; CDR3aa: CASAVGTGYNSPLHF
j_gene: TRBJ1-1; v_gene: TRBV6-2/TRBV6-3; abundance: .; len: 11; d_gene: .; CDR3nt: TGTGCCACCCTGAGGCTCACTGAAGCTTTCTTT; CDR3aa: CATLRLTEAFF
j_gene: TRBJ1-2; v_gene: TRBV24-1; abundance: .; len: 14; d_gene: .; CDR3nt: TGTGCCACCAGTGATTTGCTGGCAGGGCATGGCTACACCTTC; CDR3aa: CATSDLLAGHGYTF
j_gene: TRBJ2-7; v_gene: TRBV10-3; abundance: .; len: 14; d_gene: .; CDR3nt: TGTGCCATCAGTGAGTCGAGGCTGGAGAACGAGCAGTACTTC; CDR3aa: CAISESRLENEQYF
j_gene: TRBJ2-3; v_gene: TRBV7-3; abundance: few; len: 13; d_gene: .; CDR3nt: TGTGCCAGCAGCTTAAAGGTCACAGATACGCAGTATTTT; CDR3aa: CASSLKVTDTQYF
j_gene: TRBJ1-5; v_gene: TRBV15; abundance: .; len: 14; d_gene: .; CDR3nt: TGTGCCACCAGCACCAGCCAGGGTGTTCAGCCCCAGCATTTT; CDR3aa: CATSTSQGVQPQHF
j_gene: TRBJ1-5; v_gene: TRBV20-1; abundance: .; len: 13; d_gene: .; CDR3nt: TGCAGTGCTAGTCCCCACCAGAGTCAGCCCCAGCATTTT; CDR3aa: CSASPHQSQPQHF
j_gene: TRBJ2-5; v_gene: TRBV7-9; abundance: .; len: 15; d_gene: TRBD2; CDR3nt: TGTGTCAGCAGCTTAATAGCGGGGGGCCAAGAGACCCAGTACTTC; CDR3aa: CVSSLIAGGQETQYF
j_gene: TRBJ2-5; v_gene: TRBV7-7; abundance: .; len: 13; d_gene: .; CDR3nt: TGTGCTAGCAGCTTATACCGGCAAGAGACCCAGTACTTC; CDR3aa: CASSLYRQETQYF
j_gene: TRBJ2-3; v_gene: TRBV24-1; abundance: few; len: 18; d_gene: TRBD2; CDR3nt: TGTGCCACCAGTGGGACTAGCGGGAGGTCAACTGGCACAGATACGCAGTATTTT; CDR3aa: CATSGTSGRSTGTDTQYF
j_gene: TRBJ2-7; v_gene: TRBV29-1; abundance: .; len: 11; d_gene: .; CDR3nt: TGCAGCGTTGAAGAGGGTTACGAGCAGTACTTC; CDR3aa: CSVEEGYEQYF
j_gene: TRBJ2-1; v_gene: TRBV4-2; abundance: many; len: 16; d_gene: TRBD2; CDR3nt: TGTGCCAGCAGCCCCTACAGCGGGGGTGTCAAAAATGAGCAGTTCTTC; CDR3aa: CASSPYSGGVKNEQFF
j_gene: TRBJ1-1; v_gene: TRBV5-1; abundance: .; len: 11; d_gene: TRBD1; CDR3nt: TGCGCCAGCAGCTCTGACAGGGTAGCTTTCTTT; CDR3aa: CASSSDRVAFF
j_gene: TRBJ1-5; v_gene: TRBV7-9; abundance: .; len: 12; d_gene: .; CDR3nt: TGTGCCAGCACGAGGAGCAATCAGCCCCAGCATTTT; CDR3aa: CASTRSNQPQHF
j_gene: TRBJ2-1; v_gene: TRBV7-9; abundance: few; len: 13; d_gene: TRBD1; CDR3nt: TGTGCCAGCAGCGGACAGGGGTTGAATGAGCAGTTCTTC; CDR3aa: CASSGQGLNEQFF
j_gene: TRBJ2-1; v_gene: TRBV5-6; abundance: few; len: 13; d_gene: .; CDR3nt: TGTGCCAGCAGCTTAGGATGGGGGAATGAGCAGTTCTTC; CDR3aa: CASSLGWGNEQFF
j_gene: TRBJ2-7; v_gene: TRBV9; abundance: .; len: 13; d_gene: TRBD2; CDR3nt: TGTGCCAGCAGTCAGGATAGCGGGAGAGAGCAGTACTTC; CDR3aa: CASSQDSGREQYF
j_gene: TRBJ2-7; v_gene: TRBV5-1; abundance: .; len: 16; d_gene: TRBD1; CDR3nt: TGCGCCAGCAGGTCCGGACAGGGGGGGGTTACTGAAGAGCAGTACTTC; CDR3aa: CASRSGQGGVTEEQYF
j_gene: TRBJ1-4; v_gene: TRBV25-1; abundance: once; len: 16; d_gene: TRBD1; CDR3nt: TGTGCCAGCAGTGATAAAGCCAGGGGGCAAGGGGGAAAACTGTTTTTT; CDR3aa: CASSDKARGQGGKLFF
j_gene: TRBJ2-7; v_gene: TRBV7-9; abundance: .; len: 12; d_gene: .; CDR3nt: TGTGCCAGCAGCAGCAGGGGTCCCGAGCAGTACTTC; CDR3aa: CASSSRGPEQYF
j_gene: TRBJ2-1; v_gene: TRBV5-1; abundance: .; len: 16; d_gene: TRBD1; CDR3nt: TGCGCCAGCAGCTCCGGGACGGGACAGGGGTTGAATGAGCAGTTCTTC; CDR3aa: CASSSGTGQGLNEQFF
j_gene: TRBJ2-2; v_gene: TRBV10-2; abundance: .; len: 15; d_gene: .; CDR3nt: TGCGCCAGCAGACAGACTGGCGGGAAAGCGGGGGAGCTGTTTTTT; CDR3aa: CASRQTGGKAGELFF
j_gene: TRBJ2-7; v_gene: TRBV7-2; abundance: few; len: 16; d_gene: .; CDR3nt: TGTGCCAGCAGCTTGCTCCCCGGGACCTCCCCCTACGAGCAGTACTTC; CDR3aa: CASSLLPGTSPYEQYF
j_gene: TRBJ2-3; v_gene: TRBV10-3; abundance: .; len: 13; d_gene: .; CDR3nt: TGTGCCACACTAGGACACCCAATGGATACGCAGTATTTT; CDR3aa: CATLGHPMDTQYF
j_gene: TRBJ2-1; v_gene: TRBV29-1; abundance: .; len: 12; d_gene: TRBD1; CDR3nt: TGCAGCGCCGGACAGGCCCCCAATGAGCAGTTCTTC; CDR3aa: CSAGQAPNEQFF
j_gene: TRBJ2-7; v_gene: TRBV7-2; abundance: .; len: 16; d_gene: TRBD1; CDR3nt: TGTGCCAGCAGCTTAGGACAGGGTCCCCACCTCTACGAGCAGTACTTC; CDR3aa: CASSLGQGPHLYEQYF
j_gene: TRBJ2-1; v_gene: TRBV15; abundance: .; len: 13; d_gene: .; CDR3nt: TGTGCCACCAGCAGAGGACCCCGCAATGAGCAGTTCTTC; CDR3aa: CATSRGPRNEQFF
j_gene: TRBJ1-2; v_gene: TRBV13; abundance: once; len: 16; d_gene: .; CDR3nt: TGTGCCAGCAGCCCACCTCTGAGAAGTTACAACTATGGCTACACCTTC; CDR3aa: CASSPPLRSYNYGYTF
j_gene: TRBJ1-1; v_gene: TRBV6-6; abundance: .; len: 13; d_gene: TRBD1; CDR3nt: TGTGCCAGCAGTTACCCGACAGGGGCTGAAGCTTTCTTT; CDR3aa: CASSYPTGAEAFF
j_gene: TRBJ1-1; v_gene: TRBV5-1; abundance: .; len: 14; d_gene: TRBD1; CDR3nt: TGTGCCAGCAGCCCTCGAAGGGGGCGCACTGAAGCTTTCTTT; CDR3aa: CASSPRRGRTEAFF
j_gene: TRBJ1-6; v_gene: TRBV19; abundance: .; len: 13; d_gene: TRBD1; CDR3nt: TGTGCCAGTAGTCAGGGGGTTGATTCACCCCTCCACTTT; CDR3aa: CASSQGVDSPLHF
j_gene: TRBJ1-2; v_gene: TRBV29-1; abundance: .; len: 11; d_gene: .; CDR3nt: TGCAGCGTGGCGGGGAACTATGGCTACACCTTC; CDR3aa: CSVAGNYGYTF
j_gene: TRBJ1-5; v_gene: TRBV20-1; abundance: .; len: 13; d_gene: .; CDR3nt: TGCAGTGCAACGATCGATGGCAATCAGCCCCAGCATTTT; CDR3aa: CSATIDGNQPQHF
j_gene: TRBJ1-1; v_gene: TRBV29-1; abundance: .; len: 13; d_gene: TRBD1; CDR3nt: TGCAGCGGGACAGGGGGCTTGAACACTGAAGCTTTCTTT; CDR3aa: CSGTGGLNTEAFF
j_gene: TRBJ2-7; v_gene: TRBV6-1; abundance: .; len: 16; d_gene: TRBD2; CDR3nt: TGTGCCAGCAGTGAAGACGTGGGAGGCGGGGGTTACGAGCAGTACTTC; CDR3aa: CASSEDVGGGGYEQYF
j_gene: TRBJ2-7; v_gene: TRBV9; abundance: .; len: 15; d_gene: TRBD1; CDR3nt: TGTGCCAGCTCCCGATCCGGGACAGGGCTGTACGAGCAGTACTTC; CDR3aa: CASSRSGTGLYEQYF